The 10 T cell receptor beta chains below all came from one sample that was sequenced in a study of T cells after yellow fever vaccination. TCRdb recomputed calls from the 5' RACE reads with MiXCR, one row per CDR3 protein. The sample consists of 150,000 to 200,000 distinct CDR3 sequences, 9.3% of them appearing once. The sample was CD8+ T cells sorted from PBMCs, taken 45 days after the yellow fever booster vaccination. Every receptor here comes from a man aged 18 to 29 who received the YFV17D yellow fever vaccine.

This rearrangement joins TRBV7-2 to TRBJ2-7; 8 bases agree with TRBD1. CDR3 length equals 13 residues. Trimming removed 5 bases from V and 6 bases from J; junction bases left unmatched: 6. CDR1 SGHTA and CDR2 FQGNSA come from the germline V gene. CDR3 amino acids: CASSHGQGGEQYF. The CDR3 bases are TGTGCCAGCAGCCACGGACAGGGCGGCGAGCAGTACTTC.

The rearrangement links TRBV15 to TRBJ1-1; possibly TRBD1 for D (5 bases). Trimming stripped 0 bases from V and 4 bases from J, with 15 bases between. Germline CDR1 LNHNV, CDR2 YYDKDF (reference sequence). This CDR3 is built from 16 residues. The CDR3 bases are TGTGCCACCAGCAGAGATGGTTCAGGGTCATCCACTGAAGCTTTCTTT. It yields the protein CATSRDGSGSSTEAFF.

The chain couples TRBV28 to TRBJ1-3; D gene unclear. The length of the CDR3 is 14 residues. Per germline, CDR1 MDHEN and CDR2 SYDVKM. V gave up 4 bases and J gave up 3 bases, with 10 bases separating them. CDR3 sequence: CASSSRTVGNTIYF. CDR3 coding DNA: TGTGCCAGCAGTTCCCGGACGGTTGGAAACACCATATATTTT. Together with reference TRBV28 and TRBJ1-3, the CDR3 gives the full variable domain: DVKVTQSSRYLVKRTGEKVFLECVQDMDHENMFWYRQDPGLGLRLIYFSYDVKMKEKGDIPEGYSVSREKKERFSLILESASTNQTSMYLCASSSRTVGNTIYFGEGSWLTVV.

The sample holds a few counts of this clonotype. The chain recombines TRBV13 with TRBJ2-2, with D perhaps TRBD2 (6 bases). Trimming stripped 1 base from V and 0 bases from J, with 9 bases between. The CDR3 loop spans 16 amino acids. The germline CDR1 and CDR2 sequences are PRHDT and FYEKMQ (reference sequence). The CDR3 nucleotides read TGTGCCAGCAGCTTAGAGGAGGGGTCGAACACCGGGGAGCTGTTTTTT. Its protein product is CASSLEEGSNTGELFF.

The sample holds many counts of this clonotype. The chain links TRBV27 to TRBJ2-7; TRBD2 might be the D (6 bases). The CDR3 is 15 amino acids. Per germline, CDR1 MNHEY and CDR2 SMNVEV (reference sequence). V was trimmed by 6 bases and J by 0 bases, leaving 15 bases between them. CDR3 region: CASRAKGLSSYEQYV. Written as DNA, the CDR3 is TGTGCCAGCAGGGCCAAGGGACTGAGCTCCTACGAGCAGTACGTC.

This clonotype appeared a few times. The chain uses TRBV4-1 and TRBJ1-5; 12 nucleotides match TRBD1. CDR1 MGHRA and CDR2 YSYEKL come from the germline V gene. Trimming removed 0 bases from V and 7 bases from J; junction bases left unmatched: 13. This CDR3 is built from 19 residues. CDR3 amino acids: CASSQDRMAGTGGRQPQHF. CDR3 in DNA: TGCGCCAGCAGCCAAGATCGGATGGCGGGGACAGGGGGCCGACAGCCCCAGCATTTT.

The chain employs TRBV7-2 and TRBJ2-1; D is undetermined. CDR3 size: 12 residues. Trimming stripped 1 base from V and 7 bases from J, with 5 bases between. Germline V gene sequence: CDR1 SGHTA, CDR2 FQGNSA. In DNA form, the CDR3 reads TGTGCCAGCAGCTTAGGACGGAATGAGCAGTTCTTC. Translating gives CASSLGRNEQFF.

The chain links TRBV4-2 to TRBJ2-3; no clear D gene. There are 12 residues in the CDR3. V dropped 0 bases and J dropped 3 bases, with 1 base sitting between them. Germline CDR1 reads LGHNA; CDR2 reads YNFKEQ. The CDR3 reads CASSQDTDTQYF. The CDR3 DNA reads TGTGCCAGCAGCCAAGATACAGATACGCAGTATTTT.

This clonotype was detected a few times. The chain recombines TRBV7-9 with TRBJ2-1; a weak D match, TRBD1 (5 bases). The germline gives CDR1 SEHNR, CDR2 FQNEAQ (reference sequence). The CDR3 consists of 14 residues. V lost 5 bases and J 9 bases, leaving 17 bases between the germline ends. This chain's CDR3 is CASSLLAGKGEQFF. For the CDR3, the DNA is TGTGCCAGCAGCCTTCTGGCAGGGAAGGGTGAGCAGTTCTTC.

This clonotype has more than one count but fewer than ten. This rearrangement joins TRBV7-9 to TRBJ2-1, with TRBD2 matching 12 bases. V shed 5 bases, J shed 8 bases, and the junction held 13 bases outside the gene matches. Per the germline V gene, CDR1 is SEHNR and CDR2 is FQNEAQ (reference sequence). This CDR3 region has 17 residues. CDR3 sequence (DNA): TGTGCCAGCAGCGCCGTTAGAGGACTAGCGGGGAGGCATGAGCAGTTCTTC. This codes for CASSAVRGLAGRHEQFF. Filled out from reference TRBV7-9 and TRBJ2-1, the complete variable domain reads DTGVSQNPRHKITKRGQNVTFRCDPISEHNRLYWYRQTLGQGPEFLTYFQNEAQLEKSRLLSDRFSAERPKGSFSTLEIQRTEQGDSAMYLCASSAVRGLAGRHEQFFGPGTRLTVL.